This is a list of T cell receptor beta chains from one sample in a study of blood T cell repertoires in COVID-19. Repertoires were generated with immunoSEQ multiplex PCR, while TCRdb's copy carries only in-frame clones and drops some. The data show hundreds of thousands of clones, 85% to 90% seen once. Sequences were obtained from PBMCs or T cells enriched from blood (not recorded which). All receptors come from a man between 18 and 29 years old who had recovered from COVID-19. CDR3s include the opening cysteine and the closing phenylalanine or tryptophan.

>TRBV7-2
CASSPQGQLNSPLHF
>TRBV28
CASTPGQGNQPQHF
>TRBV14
CASSQNQGDKLFF
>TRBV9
CASSATGTGDSPLHF
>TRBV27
CASTTLAGWIDEQFF
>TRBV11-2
CASSPLRGYGELFF
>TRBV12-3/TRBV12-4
CASSPRFEQYF
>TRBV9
CASSTAAPSYNEQFF
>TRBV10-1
CASSDPGQGETGELFF
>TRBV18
CASSPQVGLAGATTPNTQYF
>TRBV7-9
CASSDLKRASGTEQYF
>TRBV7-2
CASRLTSVTNTGELFF
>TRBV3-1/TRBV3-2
CASSQVLLTGGSEQFF
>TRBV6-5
CASIAGLRYEQYF
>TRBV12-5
CASGSPPTGYQETQYF
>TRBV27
CASSFAGARSYEQYF
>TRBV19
CASSSETFSEAFF
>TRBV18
CASSPQNFQETQYF
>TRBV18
CASSPGLAGGVQFF
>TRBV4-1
CASSQARYNSPLHF
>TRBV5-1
CASSPGDSMNSPLHF
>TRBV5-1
CASSLATGDNTIYF
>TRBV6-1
CASSEWSGGYGYTF
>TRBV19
CASSDLRGPYNEQFF
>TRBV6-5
CASKPGQYGYTF
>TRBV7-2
CASTSLGPPGTGYTF
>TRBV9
CASSVGGGGGTEAFF